This is a list of T cell receptor beta chains from one sample in a study of cytomegalovirus exposure and HLA in healthy donors. Measured with immunoSEQ multiplex PCR; TCRdb has only the in-frame clones, and not every one. Here the sample spans roughly 150,000 clones, about 85% being singletons. Sequencing input: PBMCs. The source of these receptors is a man younger than 45 in good health and CMV-seropositive. Both conserved end residues are part of each CDR3. D genes are given only for firm matches. Where a row states a size, it is once, few, many or the class of an expanded clone; other rows omit it.

v_call,clone_size,j_call,d_call,cdr3_nt,cdr3_aa
TRBV29-1,.,TRBJ1-2,.,TGCAGCGTTGGAGACAGGCGAAGCGGTGGCTACACCTTC,CSVGDRRSGGYTF
TRBV5-6,few,TRBJ2-7,TRBD2,TGTGCCAGCAGCAAGGGACTAGCGGGAGCCTACGAGCAGTACTTC,CASSKGLAGAYEQYF
TRBV5-4,.,TRBJ1-2,.,TGTGCCAGCAGGCCCTGGGGGGGTAACTATGGCTACACCTTC,CASRPWGGNYGYTF
TRBV2,.,TRBJ1-2,.,TGTGCCAGCAGTGACAGGTTGGACTATGGCTACACCTTC,CASSDRLDYGYTF
TRBV6-1,.,TRBJ1-2,.,TGTGCCAGCACCCTAGGGGGGGAATTGCACGATGGCTACACCTTC,CASTLGGELHDGYTF
TRBV5-4,few,TRBJ2-3,TRBD2,TGTGCCAGCAGCCCGTACGGGAGGGCCAGAGATACGCAGTATTTT,CASSPYGRARDTQYF
TRBV7-9,.,TRBJ1-1,TRBD1,TGTTCCAGCAGTTTAGGGGGGGACAGTGAAGCTTTCTTT,CSSSLGGDSEAFF
TRBV27,.,TRBJ2-7,TRBD2,TGTGCCAGCAGTTCTGGACTAGCCCGAGGGGAGCAGTACTTC,CASSSGLARGEQYF
TRBV7-2,.,TRBJ2-1,TRBD1,TGTGCCAGCAGCTTTGGACAGGGGAATTACAATGAGCAGTTCTTC,CASSFGQGNYNEQFF
TRBV7-9,.,TRBJ1-3,.,TGTTCCAGCAGCTCACCATACGTGGGGGGGAGACGGAGGAACACCATATATTTT,CSSSSPYVGGRRRNTIYF
TRBV25-1,.,TRBJ2-2,.,TGTGCCAGCAGTGAGCGGTCACGGGCCGGGGAGCTGTTTTTT,CASSERSRAGELFF
TRBV11-3,.,TRBJ2-7,TRBD2,TGTGCCAGCAGCTTAGGGATGGCGGGAGTAACGGAGCAGTACTTC,CASSLGMAGVTEQYF
TRBV13,.,TRBJ2-7,.,TGTGCCAGCAGCTTACGGCGGGACGAGCAGTACTTC,CASSLRRDEQYF
TRBV4-1,.,TRBJ1-5,TRBD1,TGCGCCAGCAGCCAGATACAGGGGGCAAGCAATCAGCCCCAGCATTTT,CASSQIQGASNQPQHF
TRBV7-9,.,TRBJ2-1,TRBD2,TGTGCCAGCAGCCAAGCGGGGCTCTACAATGAGCAGTTCTTC,CASSQAGLYNEQFF
TRBV27,.,TRBJ1-1,.,TGTGCCAGCCAGACAGGAGTCATGAACACTGAAGCTTTCTTT,CASQTGVMNTEAFF
TRBV11-3,.,TRBJ1-2,TRBD1,TGTGCCAGCCGGGACAGGGGTGGTTATGGCTACACCTTC,CASRDRGGYGYTF
TRBV7-9,.,TRBJ2-1,TRBD2,TGTGCCAGCAGCCTGACCGGGACTAGCGCGAATGAGCAGTTCTTC,CASSLTGTSANEQFF
TRBV9,.,TRBJ2-2,.,TGTGCCAGCAGCGTCGCTCACGACAGGCGGCCCTCCACCGGGGAGCTGTTTTTT,CASSVAHDRRPSTGELFF
TRBV11-2,.,TRBJ1-2,TRBD1,TGTGCCAGCAGCCAATTGAGACAGGGGGCCCTCTATGGCTACACCTTC,CASSQLRQGALYGYTF
TRBV10-3,.,TRBJ2-5,TRBD2,TGTGCCATCAGTGACGGGGGGGATGTGGGAGAGACCCAGTACTTC,CAISDGGDVGETQYF
TRBV5-4,once,TRBJ2-7,.,TGTGCCAGCAGCTTGCCCGACACCCGCAACTACGAGCAGTACTTC,CASSLPDTRNYEQYF
TRBV5-1,few,TRBJ1-1,.,TGCGCCAGCAGCTTGGGAACAGCGGGGAACACTGAAGCTTTCTTT,CASSLGTAGNTEAFF
TRBV10-3,.,TRBJ1-2,.,TGTGCCATCAGTGAGCCCCTACCGCAGGGGAGCAAGTATGGCTACACCTTC,CAISEPLPQGSKYGYTF
TRBV7-2,.,TRBJ2-3,.,TGTGCCAGCAGCTTAAAAGTGACAACCAGCGGGGATACGCAGTATTTT,CASSLKVTTSGDTQYF
TRBV7-2,.,TRBJ1-4,.,TGTGCCAGCAGCTTTGCAGGGGCTAGTGAAAAACTGTTTTTT,CASSFAGASEKLFF
TRBV28,.,TRBJ1-4,TRBD1,TGTGCCAGCACCCCGCCAGGGGGATCGAAGAAACTGTTTTTT,CASTPPGGSKKLFF
TRBV19,few,TRBJ1-1,.,TGTGCCAGTAAAGTTGTTGGAGTAAACACTGAAGCTTTCTTT,CASKVVGVNTEAFF
TRBV7-2,.,TRBJ1-1,.,TGTGCCAGCAGCTTAAGCCAGGGCCACACTGAAGCTTTCTTT,CASSLSQGHTEAFF
TRBV5-6,once,TRBJ2-7,TRBD2,TGTGCCAGCAGCTGGGAGGGGTCACCCTACGAGCAGTACTTC,CASSWEGSPYEQYF
TRBV4-1,.,TRBJ1-2,TRBD1,TGCGCCAGCAGCCAAGAATTAGCAGGGGGTGGCTACACCTTC,CASSQELAGGGYTF
TRBV23-1,.,TRBJ1-5,.,TGCGCCAGCAGACCTAAGGGGATACGGGATCAGCCCCAGCATTTT,CASRPKGIRDQPQHF
TRBV5-6,.,TRBJ2-1,TRBD2,TGTGCCAGCAGCTTGAAGGCGGGAGGGGTTCGCAATGAGCAGTTCTTC,CASSLKAGGVRNEQFF
TRBV7-3,.,TRBJ2-5,.,TGTGCCAGCAGCTTAACGAGAGGGGAGACCCAGTACTTC,CASSLTRGETQYF
TRBV4-1,.,TRBJ1-2,TRBD1,TGCGCCAGCAGCCAGGGACAGGGAGCTAACTATGGCTACACCTTC,CASSQGQGANYGYTF
TRBV10-1,.,TRBJ2-1,.,TGCGCCAGTTCAAGTAGCTGGTTAGAGCAGTTCTTC,CASSSSWLEQFF
TRBV5-4,.,TRBJ2-1,.,TGTGCCAGCAGCTCCATCGGCTACAATGAGCAGTTCTTC,CASSSIGYNEQFF
TRBV4-2,.,TRBJ2-5,TRBD1,TGTGCCAGCAGCCAACGGGACAGGGGGGGAGAGACCCAGTACTTC,CASSQRDRGGETQYF
TRBV18,.,TRBJ2-2,.,TGTGCCAGCTCACGCGCCACAGGGTCCGGGGAGCTGTTTTTT,CASSRATGSGELFF
TRBV6-5,.,TRBJ2-5,TRBD2,TGTGCCAGCAGTTACGGGACTAGCGGGACAGAGACCCAGTACTTC,CASSYGTSGTETQYF
TRBV6-5,.,TRBJ1-1,.,TGTGCCAGCAGTTACGTGGGGGGCACTGAAGCTTTCTTT,CASSYVGGTEAFF